These 13 T cell receptor beta chains were sequenced from one sample in a study of T cell repertoires in cytomegalovirus infection (dated by TCRdb to the late 2010s). Sequencing instrument: Illumina HiSeq 1500. TCRdb reworked the public reads: Q25 trimming with fastp, MiXCR clone assembly, productive beta chains retained. Merged by CDR3 protein, the rows form single entries marked with the most common genes and DNA. In all, the sample holds about 740,000 distinct CDR3 sequences, and approximately 34% of those were seen once. Together, the top ten hold roughly 2.9% of the sample. Sample: PBMCs. These receptors all come from a human donor in good health (CMV status not recorded). Some clones in this sample may be carry-over from other donors' samples.

The sample holds a few counts of this clonotype. The chain carries TRBV20-1 and TRBJ2-5; TRBD2 is a possible D gene (6 bases). The CDR3 is made up of 12 amino acids. The V end was cut by 1 base, the J end by 4 bases, with 7 bases between. CDR1 DFQATT and CDR2 SNEGSKA come from the germline V gene (reference sequence). The CDR3 is CSARGLGETQYF. The CDR3 bases are TGCAGTGCTAGAGGACTAGGAGAGACCCAGTACTTC.

The chain uses TRBV28 and TRBJ2-1; 9 bases match TRBD1. V dropped 4 bases and J dropped 14; count of bases not matched to a gene: 12. Germline V gene lookup returns CDR1 MDHEN and CDR2 SYDVKM. The CDR3 is 14 amino acids. The CDR3 spells CASSYRIGTGLEFF. CDR3 DNA sequence: TGTGCCAGCAGTTACCGCATCGGGACAGGGTTGGAGTTCTTC.

This rearrangement joins TRBV19 to TRBJ2-3; 10 nucleotides agree with TRBD2. Germline V gene sequence: CDR1 LNHDA, CDR2 SQIVND (reference sequence). J was trimmed by 7 bases and V by 5 bases; bases with no gene match: 9. The CDR3 totals 15 residues. CDR3 bases: TGTGCCAGTAGTGGCCACCCACTAGCGGGGTATACGCAGTATTTT. Residues: CASSGHPLAGYTQYF.

V and J are TRBV12-3 or TRBV12-4 and TRBJ2-1; 12 bases agree with TRBD2. The CDR3 length is 15 residues. V lost 6 bases to trimming and J lost 6 bases; unmatched junction nucleotides: 6. CDR3 amino acids: CASRKLAGGRNEQFF. The DNA of the CDR3 is TGTGCCAGCAGGAAGCTAGCGGGGGGGCGCAATGAGCAGTTCTTC.

The chain recombines TRBV7-9 with TRBJ2-1; TRBD2 aligns across 14 bases. The CDR3 extends over 17 amino acids. The germline CDR1 and CDR2 sequences are SEHNR and FQNEAQ (reference sequence). V trimming: 5 bases; J trimming: 9 bases; junction bases outside the gene matches: 12. The CDR3 here is CASSVIPGLAGEGEQFF. CDR3 coding DNA: TGTGCCAGCAGCGTTATACCGGGACTAGCGGGAGAGGGTGAGCAGTTCTTC.

A few counts support this clonotype. The V call is TRBV19, the J call TRBJ1-1, with unresolved D. Trimming pared 7 bases from V and 10 bases from J, leaving 13 bases between. The germline CDR1 and CDR2 sequences are LNHDA and SQIVND (reference sequence). The CDR3 runs 11 residues. The CDR3 coding sequence is TGTGCCAGTACTGTCGGGCGGGGAGCTTTCTTT. Its translation: CASTVGRGAFF.

The chain is built from TRBV28 and TRBJ2-2, with 8 bases aligning to TRBD2. J gave up 5 bases and V 4 bases, and 9 bases lay outside the gene matches. CDR3 size: 16 residues. Germline V CDR1 and CDR2: MDHEN, SYDVKM. The CDR3 is CASSSPLAGVTGELFF. In DNA, the CDR3 is TGTGCCAGCAGTTCACCCCTAGCGGGCGTTACCGGGGAGCTGTTTTTT.

This clonotype came up a few times. The V gene is TRBV4-1, the J gene TRBJ1-6; 7 bases map to TRBD1. The CDR3 totals 15 residues. From germline, CDR1 is MGHRA and CDR2 YSYEKL. V was clipped by 1 base and J by 6 bases; unmatched bases: 3. This CDR3 reads CASSQATGVNSPLHF. The CDR3 DNA is TGCGCCAGCAGCCAAGCTACAGGGGTTAATTCACCCCTCCACTTT.

This clonotype has a single count. The genes are TRBV5-1 and TRBJ1-2, with TRBD1 matching 9 bases. Germline loops: CDR1 SGHRS, CDR2 YFSETQ. Trimming at V came to 4 bases and at J to 3 bases, leaving 7 bases not matched to a gene. The CDR3 consists of 15 residues. CDR3 protein: CASSPDRGSYYGYTF. CDR3 in DNA: TGCGCCAGCAGCCCCGACAGGGGGAGTTACTATGGCTACACCTTC.

Details on this clonotype: One junction end does not reproduce the germline sequence, and a read error may be involved. The chain carries TRBV19 and TRBJ2-2; the D is unclear. Germline values: CDR1 LNHDA, CDR2 SQIVND (reference sequence). The CDR3 contains 12 residues. CDR3: CASIRVPGELFF. In DNA form, the CDR3 reads TGTGCCAGTATTAGAGTCCCCGGAGAGCTGTTTTTT.

The chain recombines TRBV28 with TRBJ2-7; the match to TRBD2 covers 7 bases. Trimming took 5 bases from V and 0 from J; bases not matched to a gene: 7. The CDR3 loop spans 15 amino acids. The germline gives CDR1 MDHEN, CDR2 SYDVKM. In DNA form, the CDR3 reads TGTGCCAGCAGTCCTCGGGTAGCGGGCTCCTACGAGCAGTACTTC. Translated: CASSPRVAGSYEQYF.

There are a few counts of this clonotype. V is TRBV28 and J is TRBJ1-6, with D perhaps TRBD1 (6 bases). The CDR3 runs to 23 residues. V was pared by 5 bases and J by 0 bases, with 32 bases between. The germline V gene has CDR1 MDHEN and CDR2 SYDVKM. CDR3 in DNA: TGTGCCAGCAGTCCTATCAGGGGAGCAAACTTAGCCCAACCGAACTCCTATAATTCACCCCTCCACTTT. Residues: CASSPIRGANLAQPNSYNSPLHF.

In the case of this clonotype: At one end, the junction sequence differs from germline, possibly due to a read error. The V and J genes are TRBV7-2 and TRBJ1-5; no clear D. Germline loops: CDR1 SGHTA, CDR2 FQGNSA. The CDR3 spans 15 residues. In DNA, the CDR3 is TGTGCCAGCAGCTTAGTCTCCAGCCGTCATCAGTCCCAGCTTTTT. It yields the protein CASSLVSSRHQSQLF.